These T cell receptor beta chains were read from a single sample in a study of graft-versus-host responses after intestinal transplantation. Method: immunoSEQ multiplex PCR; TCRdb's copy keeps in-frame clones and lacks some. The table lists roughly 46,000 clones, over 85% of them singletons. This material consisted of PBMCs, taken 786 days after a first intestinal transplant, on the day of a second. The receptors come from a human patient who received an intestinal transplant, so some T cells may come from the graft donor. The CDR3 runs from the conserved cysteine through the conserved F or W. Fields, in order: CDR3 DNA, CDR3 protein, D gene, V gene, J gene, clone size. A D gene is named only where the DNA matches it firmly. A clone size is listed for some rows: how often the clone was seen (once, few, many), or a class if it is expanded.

TGTGCCAGCATCCGTATGGGAACCTCGGTTGGTGAGCAGTTCTTC,CASIRMGTSVGEQFF,-,TRBV6-5,TRBJ2-1,-
TGTGCCAGCAGCCATCTAAAGGGCCAAGAGACCCAGTACTTC,CASSHLKGQETQYF,-,TRBV11-2,TRBJ2-5,once
TGTGCCAGCGGTACGTTCAATCAGCCCCAGCATTTT,CASGTFNQPQHF,-,TRBV6-1,TRBJ1-5,-
TGTGCCAGCTCACCGGGAGGTGGTCAGCCCCAGCATTTT,CASSPGGGQPQHF,-,TRBV18,TRBJ1-5,-
TGTGCCAGCAGTTTCGAGGGAGGGCCAGTTTACGAGCAGTACTTC,CASSFEGGPVYEQYF,TRBD2,TRBV28,TRBJ2-7,once
TGCGCCAGCAGTGGGGACTTTGACAGCACAGATACGCAGTATTTT,CASSGDFDSTDTQYF,-,TRBV10-2,TRBJ2-3,-
TGTGCCAGCAGCAGGGGTCAAGAGACCCAGTACTTC,CASSRGQETQYF,-,TRBV7-9,TRBJ2-5,-
TGTGCCAGCAGCGTAGATGGCGGGAGTATCGGGGAGCTGTTTTTT,CASSVDGGSIGELFF,TRBD2,TRBV9,TRBJ2-2,-
TGTGCCAGCTCACGCGTCTTAGCGCGCACAGATACGCAGTATTTT,CASSRVLARTDTQYF,-,TRBV18,TRBJ2-3,-
TGTGCCAGCAGCCCACGGACAGGGAGGGATGGCTACACCTTC,CASSPRTGRDGYTF,TRBD1,TRBV5-5,TRBJ1-2,-
TGTGCCAGCAGCTTGGTACAGGGGGTAGGCGAAAAACTGTTTTTT,CASSLVQGVGEKLFF,TRBD1,TRBV5-4,TRBJ1-4,once
TGTGCCAGCAGCTTAGGGCCTGAGCAGTTCTTC,CASSLGPEQFF,-,TRBV7-6,TRBJ2-1,-
TGTGCCAGTAGTTTTTTCGGCTTTACCGAAGCTTTCTTT,CASSFFGFTEAFF,-,TRBV19,TRBJ1-1,-
TGTGCCAGCAGCGGGGCAGGGACGGATTCTAATGAAAAACTGTTTTTT,CASSGAGTDSNEKLFF,-,TRBV9,TRBJ1-4,-
TGTGCCAGCTCACCGGACAGCCAAGAGACCCAGTACTTC,CASSPDSQETQYF,-,TRBV18,TRBJ2-5,-
TGTGCCAGCAGTTACGACGGGGGATTGAACACTGAAGCTTTCTTT,CASSYDGGLNTEAFF,-,TRBV6-9,TRBJ1-1,-
TGTGCCAGCAGCTTCTATACAGCTGAAGCTTTCTTT,CASSFYTAEAFF,-,TRBV7-2,TRBJ1-1,-
TGCGCCAGCAGCTTTACTGAAATGACAGATACGCAGTATTTT,CASSFTEMTDTQYF,-,TRBV5-1,TRBJ2-3,once
TGTGCCAGCAGCCCAGGGGTGCTAGCGGGAGGTGATGAGCAGTTCTTC,CASSPGVLAGGDEQFF,TRBD2,TRBV14,TRBJ2-1,-
TGTGCCAGTAGTATGGGGAGGGGCTACACAGGGGAGAGCTACGAGCAGTACTTC,CASSMGRGYTGESYEQYF,-,TRBV19,TRBJ2-7,-
TGTGCTCCAGCAGGCGAACCGTTTGGCGAGCAGTACTTC,CAPAGEPFGEQYF,-,TRBV6-5,TRBJ2-7,-
TGTGCCTGGAGAGGCCGGGACAGGGGTTTCGGCTACACCTTC,CAWRGRDRGFGYTF,TRBD1,TRBV30,TRBJ1-2,-
TGTGCCAGCAGCTTAGTTCAGGCGGACTACGAGCAGTACTTC,CASSLVQADYEQYF,-,TRBV11-2,TRBJ2-7,-
TGTGCCAGCAGTAGCGACAGATGGAACACTGAAGCTTTCTTT,CASSSDRWNTEAFF,-,TRBV6-1,TRBJ1-1,-
TGTGCCAGCAGTTACTCGACAACAGCCAAAAACATTCAGTACTTC,CASSYSTTAKNIQYF,-,TRBV6-5,TRBJ2-4,-
TGCGCCAGCAGCTTGGTAAGCGGGAATACAAACAATGAGCAGTTCTTC,CASSLVSGNTNNEQFF,TRBD2,TRBV5-1,TRBJ2-1,-
TGTGCCAGCAGCTCTCGGGACACAGAGACCCAGTACTTC,CASSSRDTETQYF,-,TRBV5-6,TRBJ2-5,-
TGTGCCAGCAGCTTAGGCCTAAGAAGGTCCTACGAGCAGTACTTC,CASSLGLRRSYEQYF,-,TRBV7-2,TRBJ2-7,-
TGTGCCGGTACTAGCGGGAGTTCCTACGAGCAGTACTTC,CAGTSGSSYEQYF,TRBD2,TRBV6-1,TRBJ2-7,-
TGTGCCAGCTCACCCCCTTCACGAGGCACCGGGGAGCTGTTTTTT,CASSPPSRGTGELFF,-,TRBV18,TRBJ2-2,-
TGTGCCAGCAGCGCCGGGAGTAGCACAGATACGCAGTATTTT,CASSAGSSTDTQYF,-,TRBV7-3,TRBJ2-3,-
TGTGCCAGCAGCGCGACGGCCCCGGGACAGCTTATTGGGAAAGGTTACGAGCAGTACTTC,CASSATAPGQLIGKGYEQYF,TRBD1,TRBV5-4,TRBJ2-7,-
TGTGCCAGCAGCTTAGTGGGGGGGTCTAGTGCTGAGCAGTTCTTC,CASSLVGGSSAEQFF,TRBD2,TRBV11-3,TRBJ2-1,once
TGTGCCAGCAGTTCAGGACAGAACCAAGAGACCCAGTACTTC,CASSSGQNQETQYF,-,TRBV28,TRBJ2-5,-
TGCAGCGTCCCGGGGGGACATTATGGCTACACCTTC,CSVPGGHYGYTF,-,TRBV29-1,TRBJ1-2,-